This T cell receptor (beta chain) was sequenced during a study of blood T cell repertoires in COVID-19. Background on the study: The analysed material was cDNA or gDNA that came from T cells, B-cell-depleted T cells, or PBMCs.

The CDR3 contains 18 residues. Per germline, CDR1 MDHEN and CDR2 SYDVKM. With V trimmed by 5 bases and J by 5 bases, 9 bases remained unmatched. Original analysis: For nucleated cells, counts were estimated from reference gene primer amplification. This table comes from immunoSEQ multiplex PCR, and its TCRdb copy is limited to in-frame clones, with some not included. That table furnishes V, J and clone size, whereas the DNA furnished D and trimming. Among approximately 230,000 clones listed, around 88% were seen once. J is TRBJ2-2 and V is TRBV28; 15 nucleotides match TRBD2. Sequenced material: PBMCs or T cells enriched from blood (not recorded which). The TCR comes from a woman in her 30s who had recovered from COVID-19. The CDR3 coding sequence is TGTGCCAGCAGTCTCGCCGGGACTAGCGGGAGGCAGACCGGGGAGCTGTTTTTT. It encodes CASSLAGTSGRQTGELFF.